This record looks at one T cell receptor (beta chain) sequence and its context. Clones were sequenced by immunoSEQ multiplex PCR, and TCRdb holds only the in-frame ones, with some missing. This sample has about 180,000 clones, with 90% to 95% found just once. The sample belongs to a study of control samples from healthy donors and cancer patients. Trimming pared 0 bases from V and 4 bases from J, leaving 3 bases between. The CDR3 is made up of 12 amino acids. The V gene's germline CDR1 is LGHNT and CDR2 FRNRAP. This receptor was identified in a woman aged 18-35 years in good health. The sample taken for sequencing was blood. The chain carries TRBV12-5 and TRBJ1-1; D unresolved. CDR3 DNA sequence: TGTGCTAGTGGTTTGGTGGGCACTGAAGCTTTCTTT. As protein: CASGLVGTEAFF. Using reference TRBV12-5 and TRBJ1-1 for the parts outside the CDR3, the full variable domain is DARVTQTPRHKVTEMGQEVTMRCQPILGHNTVFWYRQTMMQGLELLAYFRNRAPLDDSGMPKDRFSAEMPDATLATLKIQPSEPRDSAVYFCASGLVGTEAFFGQGTRLTVV.